The subject of this entry is one TCR beta chain. As yet, its antigen is unknown. This record belongs to a study of early stage breast cancer tumors. Method: immunoSEQ multiplex PCR; TCRdb's copy keeps in-frame clones and lacks some. Among tens of thousands of clones listed, under 95% were seen once. J gave up 7 bases and V 6 bases, and 8 bases lay outside the gene matches. The CDR3 length is 15 residues. The germline V gene has CDR1 SGHAT and CDR2 FQNNGV. Broader study findings: Tumors had roughly 2.5-fold higher T cell density and higher clonality than adjacent normal breast tissue. Most shared enriched TCRB sequences were commonly generated ones. Blood repertoires resembled normal breast more than tumor.

The sample consisted of blood. This sequence joins TRBV11-2 and TRBJ2-4; 11 nucleotides match TRBD2. This receptor was taken from a person aged 65 to 79 with breast cancer. In DNA form, the CDR3 reads TGTGCCAGCAGAAACATAGCGGGGGGGCGGAACATTCAGTACTTC. Translated, it gives CASRNIAGGRNIQYF.